One sample yielded the 25 T cell receptor beta chains listed below, sequenced in a study of cytomegalovirus exposure and HLA in healthy donors. The primer mix had 60 Vbeta and 13 Jbeta primers. TCRdb's table, derived via immunoSEQ multiplex PCR, lists solely in-frame clones and lacks some. This sample has roughly 100,000 clones, with about 78% found just once. The sample was PBMCs. The receptors shown here come from a man between 25 and 39 years old in good health and CMV-seronegative.

This chain uses TRBV2 with TRBJ2-7, with 13 bases matching TRBD2. This CDR3 is built from 17 residues. V was pared by 4 bases and J by 0 bases, with 6 bases of the junction left unmatched. Germline CDR1 SNHLY, CDR2 FYNNEI. CDR3 loop: CASSVGTSGTISYEQYF. DNA for the CDR3: TGTGCCAGCAGTGTCGGGACTAGCGGGACGATCTCCTACGAGCAGTACTTC.

A single count supports this clone. This rearrangement joins TRBV7-9 to TRBJ1-1, with TRBD1 identical over 7 bases. The CDR3 runs 16 residues. The junction had 6 bases not matched to a gene; V was cut back by 1 base and J by 1 base. The germline V gene encodes CDR1 SEHNR and CDR2 FQNEAQ (reference sequence). The CDR3 DNA reads as TGTGCCAGCAGCTTAGGGGGGACAGTGCAGAACACTGAAGCTTTCTTT. It yields the protein CASSLGGTVQNTEAFF.

The rearrangement links TRBV5-4 to TRBJ1-1; a weak D match, TRBD1 (5 bases). The CDR3 is 14 residues long. V lost 5 bases, J lost 1 base, and 12 bases lay in between. Germline lookup yields CDR1 SGHNT and CDR2 YYREEE (reference sequence). The CDR3 DNA reads TGTGCCAGCAGACAAGACAGTCAGAACACTGAAGCTTTCTTT. Its translation: CASRQDSQNTEAFF. The entire variable domain, with the rest obtained from reference TRBV5-4 and TRBJ1-1, is as follows: ETGVTQSPTHLIKTRGQQVTLRCSSQSGHNTVSWYQQALGQGPQFIFQYYREEENGRGNFPPRFSGLQFPNYSSELNVNALELDDSALYLCASRQDSQNTEAFFGQGTRLTVV.

The genes are TRBV30 and TRBJ2-7, with D perhaps matching TRBD1 (5 bases). The CDR3 is made up of 12 amino acids. The V end lost 2 bases, the J end lost 6 bases, and 11 bases lay between the germline ends. The germline gives CDR1 GTSNPN, CDR2 SVGIG (reference sequence). The CDR3 spells CAWSPLGPEQYF. In DNA form, the CDR3 reads TGTGCCTGGAGTCCCCTGGGGCCCGAGCAGTACTTC.

The chain combines TRBV20-1 with TRBJ2-1, with a tentative D call TRBD2 (6 bases). V was pared by 3 bases and J by 15 bases, with 15 bases between. Germline-derived CDR1 and CDR2 are DFQATT and SNEGSKA (reference sequence). The CDR3 spans 11 residues. CDR3 sequence reads: CSASDGRQRFF. In DNA form, the CDR3 reads TGCAGTGCTAGTGACGGGAGACAGCGGTTCTTC.

The table lists this clone with a few counts. The chain employs TRBV2 and TRBJ2-1; D is possibly TRBD2 (5 bases). CDR1 SNHLY and CDR2 FYNNEI come from the germline V gene. The V end lost 8 bases, the J end lost 13 bases, and 12 bases lay between the germline ends. The CDR3 extends over 10 amino acids. The CDR3 DNA reads as TGTGCCAGCGCCAGGACTCGACAGTTCTTC. Protein product: CASARTRQFF. The full variable domain, with the rest looked up from reference TRBV2 and TRBJ2-1, is EPEVTQTPSHQVTQMGQEVILRCVPISNHLYFYWYRQILGQKVEFLVSFYNNEISEKSEIFDDQFSVERPDGSNFTLKIRSTKLEDSAMYFCASARTRQFFGPGTRLTVL.

The V and J genes are TRBV12-5 and TRBJ2-2; D perhaps matches TRBD1 (6 bases). Trimming removed 0 bases from V and 6 bases from J, with 14 bases in between. This CDR3 spans 16 amino acids. The germline CDR1 and CDR2 sequences are LGHNT and FRNRAP. The CDR3 nucleotides read TGTGCTAGTGGTTTGGTACAACAGGGAATGGCCGGGGAGCTGTTTTTT. Its translation is CASGLVQQGMAGELFF.

The rearrangement uses TRBV5-1 and TRBJ2-3; the D gene is possibly TRBD2 (6 bases). Trimming removed 3 bases from V and 2 bases from J, with 10 bases in between. The CDR3 sequence is 14 residues long. Germline lookup yields CDR1 SGHRS and CDR2 YFSETQ. CDR3 bases: TGCGCCAGCAGCTGGAGCGGGTTCACAGATACGCAGTATTTT. It is translated as CASSWSGFTDTQYF.

This chain uses TRBV6-1 with TRBJ1-5; weak D call: TRBD1 (6 bases). Trimming left V 2 bases short and J 6 bases short, with 14 bases between. Germline CDR1 is MNHNS and CDR2 is SASEGT. The CDR3 has 15 residues. CDR3 DNA: TGTGCCAGCAGTGAAAGGGCAGGGGAGGGTCAGCCCCAGCATTTT. Amino acids: CASSERAGEGQPQHF.

This chain joins TRBV7-2 and TRBJ1-5, with D perhaps TRBD1 (6 bases). This CDR3 has 15 residues. Germline loops: CDR1 SGHTA, CDR2 FQGNSA. V was trimmed by 4 bases and J by 6 bases, leaving 16 bases between them. CDR3 sequence reads: CASSSQQGLGQPQHF. DNA for the CDR3: TGTGCCAGCAGCTCTCAACAGGGTCTAGGTCAGCCCCAGCATTTT.

The genes are TRBV6-1 and TRBJ1-2; D is ambiguous. Trimming stripped 0 bases from V and 3 bases from J, with 8 bases between. Germline V gene lookup returns CDR1 MNHNS and CDR2 SASEGT. The CDR3 has 14 residues. This CDR3 is CASSEAGRYYGYTF. The CDR3 DNA sequence: TGTGCCAGCAGTGAAGCGGGCCGCTACTATGGCTACACCTTC.

The gene calls are TRBV5-1 and TRBJ2-3; TRBD2 matches at 12 bases. V lost 1 base, J lost 0 bases, and 3 bases stayed unmatched. Germline assignment: CDR1 SGHRS and CDR2 YFSETQ. The CDR3 runs to 17 residues. CDR3 bases: TGCGCCAGCAGCTTGTTTACTAGCGGGGGGAGCACAGATACGCAGTATTTT. Protein product: CASSLFTSGGSTDTQYF.

This clone was detected a few times. The rearrangement uses TRBV10-2 and TRBJ2-7, with TRBD1 matching over 9 bases. CDR3 length: 15 residues. Trimming took 3 bases from V and 4 from J; bases not matched to a gene: 7. Germline V gives CDR1 WSHSY, CDR2 SAAADI. Written as DNA, the CDR3 is TGCGCCAGCAGTGATCGGGGGACAGGGCATTACGAGCAGTACTTC. Translated: CASSDRGTGHYEQYF.

The CDR3 DNA reads as TGTGCCAGCAGTGTTCTCGAGTACACTGAAGCTTTCTTT. This translates into CASSVLEYTEAFF. The chain links TRBV25-1 to TRBJ1-1, with D uncertain. Germline V gene data show CDR1 as MGHDK and CDR2 as SYGVNS. The CDR3 has 13 amino acids. V shed 4 bases and J shed 3 bases, with 9 bases lying between them.

CDR3 sequence: CASSMVRGLQETQYF. The DNA of the CDR3 is TGTGCCAGTAGTATGGTCAGGGGGCTTCAAGAGACCCAGTACTTC. The J gene is TRBJ2-5, the V gene TRBV19, with 8 bases that match TRBD1. The CDR3 is made up of 15 amino acids. Germline V gene data show CDR1 as LNHDA and CDR2 as SQIVND (reference sequence). V shed 3 bases, J shed 2 bases, and the junction held 5 bases outside the gene matches.

CDR3: CASRGGELGVHEQFF. CDR3 DNA sequence: TGTGCCAGCAGGGGGGGGGAACTAGGAGTACATGAGCAGTTCTTC. The chain uses TRBV6-6 and TRBJ2-1, with TRBD2 matching over 7 bases. Germline V gene sequence: CDR1 MNHNY, CDR2 SVGAGI (reference sequence). The CDR3 spans 15 residues. With 6 bases clipped from V and 8 bases from J, the junction kept 13 bases outside the gene matches.

Worth noting for this clone: One end of the junction is discordant with germline, which a read error may explain. The V and J genes are TRBV5-5 and TRBJ1-1, with TRBD1 as a possible D gene (6 bases). The CDR3 runs to 12 residues. The germline V gene has CDR1 SGHKS and CDR2 YYEKEE (reference sequence). The CDR3 DNA reads TGTGCCAGCAGATTTGACAGGCCGCCGTGGATCTTT. Amino acid sequence: CASRFDRPPWIF.

This rearrangement joins TRBV10-3 to TRBJ1-2; D remains unclear. V dropped 2 bases and J dropped 6 bases, with 13 bases sitting between them. The germline gives CDR1 ENHRY, CDR2 SYGVKD. This CDR3 has 14 residues. The CDR3 sequence is CAISEVVDPNGYTF. CDR3 nucleotides: TGTGCCATCAGTGAGGTGGTAGATCCTAATGGCTACACCTTC.

This clone was seen more than once but under ten times. The chain recombines TRBV11-2 with TRBJ1-1, with 7 bases matching TRBD1. V was pared by 2 bases and J by 5 bases, with 8 bases of the junction left unmatched. The V gene's germline CDR1 is SGHAT and CDR2 FQNNGV. This CDR3 spans 15 amino acids. CDR3 sequence (DNA): TGTGCCAGCAGCTTACAGGAGGGGGCCGATACTGAAGCTTTCTTT. It encodes CASSLQEGADTEAFF.

The V gene is TRBV14, the J gene TRBJ2-5; 10 bases map to TRBD1. V shed 5 bases and J 4 bases; nucleotides not matched to a gene: 10. The CDR3 has 16 residues. Germline values: CDR1 SGHDN, CDR2 FVKESK. CDR3 region: CASSWDRGVLLETQYF. As DNA, the CDR3 is TGTGCCAGCAGCTGGGACAGGGGTGTTTTACTAGAGACCCAGTACTTC.

This clone has only a few counts. V is TRBV9 and J is TRBJ2-3; 7 bases map to TRBD1. CDR1 is SGDLS, CDR2 YYNGEE, per germline. This CDR3 has 19 amino acids. The ends lost 0 bases at V and 0 bases at J; junction bases unmatched: 13. This CDR3 reads CASSVVPGQISTSTDTQYF. CDR3 nucleotide sequence: TGTGCCAGCAGCGTAGTTCCGGGACAGATATCCACTAGCACAGATACGCAGTATTTT. Looking up the rest from reference TRBV9 and TRBJ2-3 gives the full variable domain: DSGVTQTPKHLITATGQRVTLRCSPRSGDLSVYWYQQSLDQGLQFLIQYYNGEERAKGNILERFSAQQFPDLHSELNLSSLELGDSALYFCASSVVPGQISTSTDTQYFGPGTRLTVL.

The V call is TRBV21-1, the J call TRBJ2-7; the table's TRBD1 call for D was not verified on the DNA. TRBV21-1 is a recognized pseudogene. CDR3 size: 17 residues. Here the CDR3 reads CASSKVGHRGISYEQYF. The CDR3 bases are TGTGCCAGCAGCAAAGTCGGACACCGAGGAATCTCCTACGAGCAGTACTTC.

The chain is built from TRBV7-6 and TRBJ2-7, with 14 nucleotides matching TRBD2. The CDR3 is made up of 15 amino acids. The germline V gene has CDR1 SGHVS and CDR2 FNYEAQ. The V and J ends lost 5 bases and 4 bases, in that order; junction bases with no gene match: 4. CDR3 in amino acids: CASSPGTSGRYEQYF. CDR3 bases: TGTGCCAGCAGCCCTGGGACTAGCGGGAGATACGAGCAGTACTTC.

There are a few counts of this clone. The CDR3 region is CASSPRLAGGPMSYEQYF. In DNA form, the CDR3 reads TGTGCCAGCAGCCCTCGACTAGCGGGAGGGCCGATGTCCTACGAGCAGTACTTC. The genes are TRBV13 and TRBJ2-7, with TRBD2 identical over 14 bases. The CDR3 extends over 18 amino acids. The ends lost 5 bases at V and 1 base at J; junction bases unmatched: 10. Germline CDR1 and CDR2: PRHDT and FYEKMQ (reference sequence).

The chain recombines TRBV27 with TRBJ1-6, with D perhaps TRBD1 (6 bases). Trimming shortened V by 8 bases and J by 6 bases, and 8 bases separated the two germline ends. This CDR3 is 12 amino acids long. The germline gives CDR1 MNHEY, CDR2 SMNVEV (reference sequence). The chain's CDR3 is CASGQFNSPLHF. CDR3 sequence (DNA): TGTGCCAGCGGACAGTTTAATTCACCCCTCCACTTT.